One sample yielded the 16 T cell receptor beta chains listed below, sequenced in a study of T cell repertoires in cytomegalovirus infection. TCRdb redid the calling of the reads with MiXCR, one entry per CDR3 protein. This table holds about 830,000 distinct CDR3 sequences, approximately 29% found once. Their specific antigens are unknown. The sample in question was cultured CD8+ T cells from PBMCs, obtained from culture after CMV antigen stimulation. The receptors were sampled from a human donor in good health (CMV status not recorded). Some clones in this sample may be carry-over from other donors' samples.

There are a few counts of this clonotype. V and J are TRBV7-9 and TRBJ2-7; 7 nucleotides match TRBD1. The CDR3 extends over 14 amino acids. Germline V gene data show CDR1 as SEHNR and CDR2 as FQNEAQ (reference sequence). Unmatched junction bases numbered 7, after V lost 4 bases and J lost 4 bases. CDR3 amino acids: CASSYPGQAYEQYF. The CDR3 DNA reads as TGTGCCAGCAGCTATCCAGGACAGGCATACGAGCAGTACTTC.

V and J are TRBV7-8 and TRBJ2-7; TRBD1 matches 8 bases. Germline V gene sequence: CDR1 SGHVS, CDR2 FQNEAQ. The CDR3 is made up of 15 amino acids. Trimming took 4 bases from V and 3 from J; bases not matched to a gene: 8. In nucleotides, the CDR3 is TGTGCCAGCAGCTCGCCCGGGGACAGGCACTACGAGCAGTACGTC. It is translated as CASSSPGDRHYEQYV.

This clonotype was counted many times. The chain employs TRBV7-2 and TRBJ2-7; D unresolved. The CDR3 length is 13 residues. Trimming removed 3 bases at V and 4 bases at J, with 10 bases between. Germline assignment: CDR1 SGHTA and CDR2 FQGNSA. CDR3 residues: CASSLSRIYEQYV. In DNA, the CDR3 is TGTGCCAGCAGCTTGTCGAGGATTTACGAGCAGTACGTC.

This clonotype was observed many times. The chain has TRBV7-9 and TRBJ1-2, with D unclear. Trimming pared 5 bases from V and 3 bases from J, leaving 4 bases between. Germline values: CDR1 SEHNR, CDR2 FQNEAQ (reference sequence). The CDR3 contains 11 residues. CDR3 in DNA: TGTGCCAGCAGCCGGGACTATGGCTACACCTTC. It encodes CASSRDYGYTF. The full variable domain, its missing parts supplied by reference TRBV7-9 and TRBJ1-2, is DTGVSQNPRHKITKRGQNVTFRCDPISEHNRLYWYRQTLGQGPEFLTYFQNEAQLEKSRLLSDRFSAERPKGSFSTLEIQRTEQGDSAMYLCASSRDYGYTFGSGTRLTVV.

CDR3 DNA: TGTGCCAGCAGTGAACTGCGCTGGGGGGTAAGGGAGGAAGAGACCCAGTACTTC. It is translated as CASSELRWGVREEETQYF. The V call is TRBV6-1, the J call TRBJ2-5; maybe TRBD2 (6 bases). This CDR3 comprises 18 residues. Germline-derived CDR1 and CDR2 are MNHNS and SASEGT. V was cut by 2 bases and J by 3 bases, with 22 bases left in between.

The chain carries TRBV14 and TRBJ1-2, with 8 bases identical to TRBD1. CDR3 length: 13 amino acids. Germline assignment: CDR1 SGHDN and CDR2 FVKESK. V lost 5 bases, J lost 7 bases, and 6 bases stayed unmatched. The CDR3 sequence: CASSTGTGGGYTF. Written as DNA, the CDR3 is TGTGCCAGCAGCACCGGGACAGGTGGTGGCTACACCTTC.

V and J are TRBV28 and TRBJ1-6, with 12 bases aligning to TRBD1. Germline CDR1 reads MDHEN; CDR2 reads SYDVKM. CDR3 length: 17 amino acids. V gave up 2 bases and J gave up 6 bases; unmatched junction bases: 5. The CDR3 region is CASSLAGTGGSNSPLHF. The CDR3 nucleotides are TGTGCCAGCAGTTTAGCCGGGACAGGGGGCAGTAATTCACCCCTCCACTTT.

This clonotype was counted at least ten times. The CDR3 spells CASSRTGELDTIYF. The CDR3 nucleotides read TGTGCCAGCAGCCGGACAGGGGAGTTGGACACCATATATTTT. The rearrangement joins TRBV7-6 to TRBJ1-3, with 9 bases that match TRBD1. The CDR3 consists of 14 residues. CDR1 is SGHVS and CDR2 is FNYEAQ in the germline V gene. V lost 5 bases to trimming and J lost 8 bases; unmatched junction nucleotides: 7.

About this clonotype: This may stem from a read error, because a much larger clone lies one nucleotide away. The genes are TRBV18 and TRBJ1-5; 10 bases are shared with TRBD1. Germline CDR1 KGHSH, CDR2 LQKENI. The CDR3 consists of 19 residues. The CDR3 DNA reads TGTGTCAGCTCACCAATGAGGACAGGGGGAACCTTAGGCAATCAGCCCCAGCATTTT. Its translation: CVSSPMRTGGTLGNQPQHF.

This clonotype was picked up a small number of times. The V and J genes are TRBV27 and TRBJ1-1, with D unclear. The ends were cut back, 5 bases at V and 0 bases at J, with 7 bases in the middle. CDR1 and CDR2 (germline): MNHEY, SMNVEV (reference sequence). CDR3 length: 13 amino acids. The CDR3 here is CASSVSLNTEAFF. The CDR3 DNA follows: TGTGCCAGCAGTGTCAGCTTGAACACTGAAGCTTTCTTT.

Comments on this clonotype: The germline gene is not matched at one end of the junction; a read error may be the cause. Here the CDR3 DNA reads TGTGCCAGCAGTTACTCGAGCGGTCCGGAGACCCAGTACTTT. This codes for CASSYSSGPETQYF. The chain joins TRBV6-6 to TRBJ2-5; D is possibly TRBD2 (5 bases). Germline CDR1 MNHNY, CDR2 SVGAGI (reference sequence). The CDR3 length is 14 residues.

This clonotype was detected many times. This rearrangement joins TRBV7-6 to TRBJ2-3; perhaps TRBD1 as D (5 bases). Germline V gene lookup returns CDR1 SGHVS and CDR2 FNYEAQ. V lost 4 bases and J 0 bases, leaving 17 bases between the germline ends. This CDR3 has 17 residues. The CDR3 region is CASSSNFWTRSTDTQYF. CDR3 nucleotides: TGTGCCAGCAGCTCCAATTTTTGGACACGTAGCACAGATACGCAGTATTTT.

This clonotype has only one observation. The chain carries TRBV29-1 and TRBJ1-1; unclear D gene. The V and J ends lost 5 bases and 1 base respectively, with 11 bases between them. The CDR3 extends over 13 amino acids. Germline V gives CDR1 SQVTM, CDR2 ANQGSEA. CDR3 nucleotides: TGCAGCGTTTGGACCCGAGGGAACACTGAAGCTTTCTTT. It codes for CSVWTRGNTEAFF.

The chain has TRBV2 and TRBJ1-2, with a possible D match to TRBD1 (5 bases). Germline V gene data show CDR1 as SNHLY and CDR2 as FYNNEI. V was trimmed by 4 bases and J by 6 bases, leaving 15 bases between them. The CDR3 totals 14 residues. The CDR3 protein is CASSARTLRNGYTF. The CDR3 nucleotides read TGTGCCAGCAGTGCACGGACACTGAGGAATGGCTACACCTTC. Full variable domain (outside the CDR3, taken from reference TRBV2 and TRBJ1-2): EPEVTQTPSHQVTQMGQEVILRCVPISNHLYFYWYRQILGQKVEFLVSFYNNEISEKSEIFDDQFSVERPDGSNFTLKIRSTKLEDSAMYFCASSARTLRNGYTFGSGTRLTVV.

This clonotype was counted between two and nine times. This chain uses TRBV2 with TRBJ1-1; D remains unclear. Trimming left V 3 bases short and J 3 bases short, with 20 bases between. Germline V gene data show CDR1 as SNHLY and CDR2 as FYNNEI. CDR3 length: 17 residues. CDR3 coding DNA: TGTGCCAGCAGTGATCCTGCCCAGAGGCAAGGAGACACTGAAGCTTTCTTT. This translates into CASSDPAQRQGDTEAFF.

CDR3 bases: TGTGCCAGCAGTGAACAGGGTAGTCTAAGGCCCCAGCATTTT. Amino acids: CASSEQGSLRPQHF. The chain employs TRBV25-1 and TRBJ1-5; TRBD1 might be the D (5 bases). V lost 2 bases and J 9 bases, leaving 14 bases between the germline ends. This CDR3 comprises 14 residues. Germline lookup yields CDR1 MGHDK and CDR2 SYGVNS.